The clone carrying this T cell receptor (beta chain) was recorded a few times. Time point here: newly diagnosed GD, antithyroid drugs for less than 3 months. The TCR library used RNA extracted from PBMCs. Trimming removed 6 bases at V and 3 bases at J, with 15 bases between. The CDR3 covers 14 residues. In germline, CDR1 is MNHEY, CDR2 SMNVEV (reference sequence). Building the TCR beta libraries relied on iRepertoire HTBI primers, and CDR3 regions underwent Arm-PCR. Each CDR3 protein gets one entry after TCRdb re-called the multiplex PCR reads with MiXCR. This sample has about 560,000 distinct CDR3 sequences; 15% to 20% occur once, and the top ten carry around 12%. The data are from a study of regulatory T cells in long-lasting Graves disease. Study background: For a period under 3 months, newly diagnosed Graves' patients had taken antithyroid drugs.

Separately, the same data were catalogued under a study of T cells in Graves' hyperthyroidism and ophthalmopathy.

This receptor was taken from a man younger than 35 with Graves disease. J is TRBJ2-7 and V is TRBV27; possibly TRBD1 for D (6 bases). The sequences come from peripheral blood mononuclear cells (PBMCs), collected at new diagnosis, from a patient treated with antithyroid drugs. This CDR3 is CASSQQGSGYEQYF. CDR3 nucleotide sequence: TGTGCCAGCAGCCAACAGGGATCCGGCTACGAGCAGTACTTC.